A single sample gave rise to the 11 T cell receptor beta chains below, sequenced in a study of cytomegalovirus exposure and HLA in healthy donors. It was with 60 Vbeta and 13 Jbeta primers that the PCR ran. The assay was immunoSEQ multiplex PCR, and TCRdb's table has in-frame clones only and misses some. The table shows under 200,000 clones, with 80% occurring only once. Sequencing was performed on PBMCs. The receptor source for this set is a woman aged 50 to 60 in good health and CMV-seropositive.

This chain links TRBV4-1 with TRBJ1-2; no clear D. Trimming removed 1 base from V and 6 bases from J, with 9 bases in between. Germline V lookup: CDR1 MGHRA, CDR2 YSYEKL. The CDR3 length is 13 residues. The CDR3 sequence: CASSQGWEDGYTF. In DNA form, the CDR3 reads TGCGCCAGCAGCCAAGGGTGGGAGGATGGCTACACCTTC.

The gene calls are TRBV11-2 and TRBJ2-3, with a tentative D call TRBD2 (6 bases). The germline CDR1 and CDR2 sequences are SGHAT and FQNNGV. This CDR3 comprises 15 residues. The V end was cut by 5 bases, the J end by 4 bases, with 16 bases between. This CDR3 reads CASSADGGEADTQYF. The CDR3 DNA sequence: TGTGCCAGCAGCGCGGACGGCGGGGAGGCAGATACGCAGTATTTT.

The DNA of the CDR3 is TGTGCCAGTAGTATTATGGGGACAGGGGTCACCGGGGAGCTGTTTTTT. It codes for CASSIMGTGVTGELFF. The chain is built from TRBV19 and TRBJ2-2; 10 nucleotides align to TRBD1. The J segment lost 4 bases and the V segment lost 3 bases, leaving 5 bases of the junction unmatched. The CDR3 is 16 amino acids. Germline CDR1 and CDR2: LNHDA and SQIVND (reference sequence). The variable domain in full, completed from reference TRBV19 and TRBJ2-2, reads DGGITQSPKYLFRKEGQNVTLSCEQNLNHDAMYWYRQDPGQGLRLIYYSQIVNDFQKGDIAEGYSVSREKKESFPLTVTSAQKNPTAFYLCASSIMGTGVTGELFFGEGSRLTVL.

This clone was observed a few times. This CDR3 is CASSWGGANEQFF. CDR3 coding DNA: TGTGCCAGCAGCTGGGGGGGTGCGAATGAGCAGTTCTTC. The chain uses TRBV7-8 and TRBJ2-1, with 7 bases matching TRBD2. V gave up 4 bases and J gave up 7 bases; unmatched junction bases: 4. The CDR3 has 13 amino acids. Germline CDR1 is SGHVS and CDR2 is FQNEAQ.

V and J are TRBV28 and TRBJ1-5; D possibly corresponds to TRBD1 (6 bases). The V and J ends lost 9 bases and 4 bases respectively, with 13 bases between them. The germline V gene encodes CDR1 MDHEN and CDR2 SYDVKM. The CDR3 is 13 residues long. CDR3 sequence (DNA): TGTGCCAGTTCCGGGACAACTAATCAGCCCCAGCATTTT. Its protein product is CASSGTTNQPQHF.

The chain joins TRBV4-2 to TRBJ1-2; 10 bases agree with TRBD1. There are 16 residues in the CDR3. Per germline, CDR1 LGHNA and CDR2 YNFKEQ. Trimming removed 0 bases from V and 2 bases from J; junction bases left unmatched: 3. The CDR3 loop reads CASSQDSGQGNYGYTF. CDR3 in DNA: TGTGCCAGCAGCCAAGATTCGGGACAGGGGAACTATGGCTACACCTTC.

This sequence joins TRBV29-1 and TRBJ2-5; weak D call: TRBD2 (5 bases). V was trimmed by 6 bases and J by 6 bases, leaving 8 bases between them. The CDR3 is made up of 10 amino acids. Per the germline V gene, CDR1 is SQVTM and CDR2 is ANQGSEA. DNA for the CDR3: TGCAGCGTGAGGGATCAGACCCAGTACTTC. It translates to CSVRDQTQYF.

The genes are TRBV29-1 and TRBJ1-6; no clear D. In germline, CDR1 is SQVTM, CDR2 ANQGSEA. The ends were cut back, 6 bases at V and 5 bases at J, with 11 bases in the middle. This CDR3 region has 13 residues. The CDR3 protein is CSVGLSNNSPLHF. CDR3 DNA: TGCAGCGTCGGACTCTCGAATAATTCACCCCTCCACTTT.

This chain uses TRBV28 with TRBJ2-7; TRBD2 is a possible D gene (6 bases). Trimming left V 8 bases short and J 7 bases short, with 18 bases between. CDR3 length equals 13 residues. From germline, CDR1 is MDHEN and CDR2 SYDVKM. The CDR3 sequence: CASREGGGREQYF. The DNA for the CDR3 is TGTGCCAGCCGAGAGGGAGGCGGTAGGGAGCAGTACTTC.

The chain couples TRBV30 to TRBJ1-1; perhaps TRBD1 as D (5 bases). The CDR3 totals 14 residues. Germline CDR1 GTSNPN, CDR2 SVGIG (reference sequence). The V gene lost 3 bases and the J gene lost 3 bases, with 14 bases spanning the gap. The CDR3 nucleotides read TGTGCCTGGAGCTGGGGAAGGGGTTACACTGAAGCTTTCTTT. Amino acids: CAWSWGRGYTEAFF.

V and J are TRBV19 and TRBJ1-1; D gene uncertain. V lost 4 bases to trimming and J lost 1 base, with 10 bases between them. Germline assignment: CDR1 LNHDA and CDR2 SQIVND (reference sequence). This CDR3 is 14 amino acids long. CDR3 residues: CASSTRRGNTEAFF. In DNA form, the CDR3 reads TGTGCCAGTAGTACAAGACGGGGGAACACTGAAGCTTTCTTT.